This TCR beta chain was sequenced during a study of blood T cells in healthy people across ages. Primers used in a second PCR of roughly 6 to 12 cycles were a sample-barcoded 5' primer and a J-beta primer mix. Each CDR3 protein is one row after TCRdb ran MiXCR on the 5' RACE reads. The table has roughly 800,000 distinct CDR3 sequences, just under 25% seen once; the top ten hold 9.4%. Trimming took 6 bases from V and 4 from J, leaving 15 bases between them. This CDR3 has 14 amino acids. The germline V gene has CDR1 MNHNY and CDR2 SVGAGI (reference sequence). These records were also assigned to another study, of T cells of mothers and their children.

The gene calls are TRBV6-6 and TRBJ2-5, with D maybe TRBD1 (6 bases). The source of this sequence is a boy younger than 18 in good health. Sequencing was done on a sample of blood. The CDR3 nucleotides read TGTGCCAGCAGCCCCTTAAGAGGGGGAGAGACCCAGTACTTC. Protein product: CASSPLRGGETQYF.